This TCR beta chain was captured by sequencing in a study of T cell clonotyping in hematopoietic cell transplantation. Study overall: Recipient samples before transplant were obtained post-cytoreduction. Whole-study results and caveats: Broader posttransplant TCR repertoire diversity was predicted by graft donor and pretransplant recipient Inverse Simpson Index values. Recipient TCR diversity dropped after transplant; expanded clonotypes rose from day 30 to 180.

Between the trimmed V and J ends, which lost 6 bases and 2 bases, there was a span of 14 bases. This CDR3 is 14 amino acids long. From germline, CDR1 is SGHTA and CDR2 FQGNSA. Worth noting for this clone: The antigen is unknown.

Time point: recipient sample about 28 days before transplant, after cytoreduction. Sequenced by immunoSEQ multiplex PCR; TCRdb stores in-frame clones only, minus some. The repertoire holds about 47,000 clones, with approximately 80% as singletons. The V call is TRBV7-2, the J call TRBJ2-7; the D call may be TRBD1 or TRBD2 (5 bases each). The sequence came from a man between 60 and 75 years old with myelodysplastic syndrome. Some clones in this sample may be carry-over from other donors' samples. Source: peripheral blood mononuclear cells, taken before stem cell transplant. The CDR3 DNA sequence: TGTGCCAGCAGTCCAACAGGAGGAGCCTACGAGCAGTACTTC. Translated: CASSPTGGAYEQYF.